This TCR beta chain was captured in a study of blood T cell repertoires in COVID-19. Overall study context: The cDNA or gDNA used as material had been derived from T cells, B-cell-depleted T cells, or PBMCs.

The germline gives CDR1 SGHTS, CDR2 YDEGEE. Trimming pared 0 bases from V and 3 bases from J, leaving 9 bases between. The CDR3 runs to 15 residues. This table comes from immunoSEQ multiplex PCR, and its TCRdb copy is limited to in-frame clones, with some not included. This table has hundreds of thousands of clones, over 70% appearing once. The TCR was taken from a human donor in a cohort sampled during active COVID-19. Sequencing was carried out using peripheral blood. The V and J genes are TRBV5-8 and TRBJ2-2; D gene unclear. This chain's CDR3 is CASSLGLTYTGELFF. As DNA, the CDR3 is TGTGCCAGCAGCTTGGGCCTAACCTACACCGGGGAGCTGTTTTTT. Looking up the rest from reference TRBV5-8 and TRBJ2-2 gives the full variable domain: EAGVTQSPTHLIKTRGQQATLRCSPISGHTSVYWYQQALGLGLQFLLWYDEGEERNRGNFPPRFSGRQFPNYSSELNVNALELEDSALYLCASSLGLTYTGELFFGEGSRLTVL.